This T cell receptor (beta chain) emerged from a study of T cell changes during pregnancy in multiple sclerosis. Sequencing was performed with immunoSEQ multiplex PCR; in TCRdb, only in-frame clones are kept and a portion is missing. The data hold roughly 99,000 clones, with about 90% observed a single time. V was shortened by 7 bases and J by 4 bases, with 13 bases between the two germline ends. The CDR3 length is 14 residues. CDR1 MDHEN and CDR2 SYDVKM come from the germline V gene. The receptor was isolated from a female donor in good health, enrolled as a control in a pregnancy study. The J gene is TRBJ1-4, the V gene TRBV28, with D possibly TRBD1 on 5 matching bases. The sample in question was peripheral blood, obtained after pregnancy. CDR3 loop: CASKGSGINEKLFF. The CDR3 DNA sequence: TGTGCCAGCAAAGGTTCAGGGATTAATGAAAAACTGTTTTTT.